One and the same sample provided the 15 T cell receptor beta chains below, sequenced in a study of blood T cells in healthy people across ages. A second PCR, run for about 7 to 11 cycles, used a sample-barcoded 5' primer plus a J-beta primer mix. One entry per CDR3 protein, called by TCRdb with MiXCR from the 5' RACE reads. The repertoire holds about 1.6 million distinct CDR3 sequences, about 32% seen once, with approximately 11% in the top ten. Sequencing used blood. Receptor source: a woman in her twenties or thirties in good health.

The V and J genes are TRBV28 and TRBJ2-4; possible D gene TRBD1, 5 bases. The J call may be in error: the DNA end matches TRBJ2-7 better. Germline CDR1 is MDHEN and CDR2 is SYDVKM. The CDR3 has 14 amino acids. Written as DNA, the CDR3 is TGTGCCAGCAGTTTGCCAGGGTGGGGCTACGAGCAGTACTTC. Its protein is CASSLPGWGYEQYF.

The V and J genes are TRBV5-4 and TRBJ2-1, with 8 bases matching TRBD2. Trimming took 5 bases from V and 2 from J; bases not matched to a gene: 9. Germline V gene sequence: CDR1 SGHNT, CDR2 YYREEE (reference sequence). CDR3 length equals 16 residues. The CDR3 region has the DNA TGTGCCAGCAGTCAGAGTACGGGAGGGCCCTACAATGAGCAGTTCTTC. It yields the protein CASSQSTGGPYNEQFF.

The chain joins TRBV7-2 to TRBJ2-3, with D maybe TRBD2 (7 bases). The CDR3 spans 15 residues. Germline-derived CDR1 and CDR2 are SGHTA and FQGNSA. The ends were cut back, 5 bases at V and 2 bases at J, with 14 bases in the middle. This CDR3 reads CASSQGGATTDTQYF. CDR3 bases: TGTGCCAGCAGCCAAGGGGGGGCAACCACAGATACGCAGTATTTT.

This clonotype was observed a few times. This chain links TRBV10-2 with TRBJ2-7; D call uncertain. Germline V gives CDR1 WSHSY, CDR2 SAAADI. There are 14 residues in the CDR3. Between the trimmed V and J ends, which lost 2 bases and 3 bases, there was a span of 11 bases. The DNA of the CDR3 is TGCGCCAGCAGTGAGGTTCTAGTTATCTACGAGCAGTACTTC. Its protein is CASSEVLVIYEQYF.

The chain is built from TRBV20-1 and TRBJ2-1, with D tentatively TRBD2 (5 bases). Trimming took off 0 bases at V and 2 bases at J, with 14 bases between the two ends. Germline CDR1 is DFQATT and CDR2 is SNEGSKA (reference sequence). The CDR3 covers 16 residues. The CDR3 DNA sequence: TGCAGTGCTAGAGACTGGGAGCTAGTGGCCTACAATGAGCAGTTCTTC. It encodes CSARDWELVAYNEQFF.

With respect to this clonotype: Being one base from a much bigger clone, this may be a read error. The rearrangement links TRBV12-3 or TRBV12-4 to TRBJ1-2, with unresolved D. V lost 1 base and J 5 bases, leaving 14 bases between the germline ends. The CDR3 runs to 15 residues. The CDR3, as DNA: TGTGCCAGCAGTTTAGGAGGAGTTTCTTCTTATGGCTACACCTTC. This sequence encodes CASSLGGVSSYGYTF.

This clonotype was seen only a few times. V is TRBV9 and J is TRBJ2-1; possibly TRBD1 or TRBD2 for D (5 bases each). CDR3 length: 14 amino acids. Germline CDR1 SGDLS, CDR2 YYNGEE. The ends were cut back, 2 bases at V and 6 bases at J, with 12 bases in the middle. CDR3 sequence: CASSVWDRLNEQFF. CDR3 bases: TGTGCCAGCAGCGTCTGGGACCGGCTCAATGAGCAGTTCTTC.

The rearrangement joins TRBV20-1 to TRBJ2-5, with D possibly matching TRBD2 (6 bases). The CDR3 has 16 amino acids. Germline V gene data show CDR1 as DFQATT and CDR2 as SNEGSKA (reference sequence). V lost 6 bases, J lost 5 bases, and 25 bases lay in between. The CDR3 DNA sequence: TGCAGTGCCCAACTCGACGGGAGTGAGCCGCGGGAGACCCAGTACTTC. Translated: CSAQLDGSEPRETQYF.

The rearrangement uses TRBV6-1 and TRBJ1-4; 8 nucleotides match TRBD1. Looked up from germline, CDR1 is MNHNS and CDR2 is SASEGT. The CDR3 runs 14 residues. The J segment lost 7 bases and the V segment lost 5 bases, leaving 6 bases of the junction unmatched. The CDR3 region is CASSRDRRTEKLFF. Written as DNA, the CDR3 is TGTGCCAGCAGTAGGGACAGGAGGACTGAAAAACTGTTTTTT.

The rearrangement uses TRBV27 and TRBJ1-1; tentatively, D is TRBD1 (5 bases). The V and J ends lost 4 bases and 6 bases respectively, with 12 bases between them. Germline CDR1 is MNHEY and CDR2 is SMNVEV (reference sequence). The CDR3 covers 13 residues. The CDR3 spells CASSYVGDAEAFF. The CDR3, as DNA: TGTGCCAGCAGTTATGTCGGGGACGCTGAAGCTTTCTTT.

J is TRBJ2-3 and V is TRBV29-1; D may be TRBD2 (5 bases). The CDR3 is made up of 17 amino acids. CDR1 is SQVTM and CDR2 is ANQGSEA in the germline V gene. Trimming cost V 2 bases and J 9 bases, with 27 bases left between them. CDR3 residues: CSVERVFSLTEGKTQYF. The CDR3 DNA is TGCAGCGTTGAAAGGGTTTTCTCACTTACCGAGGGAAAGACGCAGTATTTT.

V and J are TRBV5-1 and TRBJ2-5; unclear D gene. Trimming left V 2 bases short and J 11 bases short, with 16 bases between. CDR3 size: 13 residues. CDR1 and CDR2 (germline): SGHRS, YFSETQ. CDR3 protein: CASSFQSSDEQYF. The CDR3 bases are TGCGCCAGCAGCTTCCAGTCGTCCGATGAGCAGTACTTC.

The chain is built from TRBV20-1 and TRBJ2-3, with TRBD2 matching over 8 bases. J gave up 0 bases and V 2 bases, and 10 bases lay outside the gene matches. The germline CDR1 and CDR2 sequences are DFQATT and SNEGSKA (reference sequence). The CDR3 loop spans 17 amino acids. CDR3 nucleotides: TGCAGTGCTAGACTCCGCGGGAGGAGCCCTAGCACAGATACGCAGTATTTT. Protein: CSARLRGRSPSTDTQYF.

This chain links TRBV29-1 with TRBJ1-5; D is possibly TRBD1 (5 bases). CDR1 is SQVTM, CDR2 ANQGSEA, per germline. V was pared by 7 bases and J by 2 bases, with 15 bases between. There are 14 residues in the CDR3. The CDR3 region is CSAVEGSRNQPQHF. Written as DNA, the CDR3 is TGCAGCGCTGTGGAGGGGTCCCGCAATCAGCCCCAGCATTTT. Filled out from reference TRBV29-1 and TRBJ1-5, the complete variable domain reads SAVISQKPSRDICQRGTSLTIQCQVDSQVTMMFWYRQQPGQSLTLIATANQGSEATYESGFVIDKFPISRPNLTFSTLTVSNMSPEDSSIYLCSAVEGSRNQPQHFGDGTRLSIL.

V is TRBV6-2 or TRBV6-3 and J is TRBJ2-1; 11 bases are shared with TRBD2. The germline V gene has CDR1 MNHEY and CDR2 SVGEGT. V was pared by 2 bases and J by 5 bases, with 8 bases of the junction left unmatched. This CDR3 has 17 amino acids. The CDR3 bases are TGTGCCAGCAGTTACGTTAGCGGGAGGGTAGGGAACAATGAGCAGTTCTTC. Its protein is CASSYVSGRVGNNEQFF.